This T cell receptor beta chain was captured in a study of CXCR3-negative and CXCR3-positive naive CD8 T cells. Remarks on this clonotype: Its antigen is currently unknown.

Findings of the study overall: It was found that naive subsets had comparable surface CD5, and TCR strength was inferred from TRB CDR3 properties. Naive CXCR3-positive and CXCR3-negative cells shared TRBV-TRBJ usage; memory cells diverged. Both of the naive subsets showed about the same high diversity, but memory CD8+ cells had much less.

The CDR3 has 14 residues. UMI-labeled 5' RACE yielded the TRB cDNA libraries. TCRdb processed the 5' RACE reads again and assigns one entry to each CDR3 protein, with no DNA. The sample table includes 35,000 to 50,000 distinct CDR3 sequences. This rearrangement joins TRBV12-3 or TRBV12-4 to TRBJ2-7; TCRdb's D call, TRBD1, is unchecked because there is no DNA. The specimen was memory CD8+ T cells from blood. This TCR was sampled from a human donor in good health. Some clones in this sample may be carry-over from other donors' samples. The CDR3 region is CASRPDRGRLEQYF.